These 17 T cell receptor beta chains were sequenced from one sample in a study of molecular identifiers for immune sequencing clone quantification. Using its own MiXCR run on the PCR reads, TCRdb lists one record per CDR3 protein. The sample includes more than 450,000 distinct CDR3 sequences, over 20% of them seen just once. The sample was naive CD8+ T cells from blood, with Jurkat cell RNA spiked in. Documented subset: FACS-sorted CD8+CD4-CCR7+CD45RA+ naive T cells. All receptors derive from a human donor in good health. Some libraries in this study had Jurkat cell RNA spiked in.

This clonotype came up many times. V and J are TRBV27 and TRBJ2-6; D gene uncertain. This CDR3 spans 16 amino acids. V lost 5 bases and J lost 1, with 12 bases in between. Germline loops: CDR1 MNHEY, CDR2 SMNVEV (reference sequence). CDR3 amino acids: CASSMLGPSGANVLTF. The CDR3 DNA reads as TGTGCCAGCAGTATGCTTGGACCTTCTGGGGCCAACGTCCTGACTTTC.

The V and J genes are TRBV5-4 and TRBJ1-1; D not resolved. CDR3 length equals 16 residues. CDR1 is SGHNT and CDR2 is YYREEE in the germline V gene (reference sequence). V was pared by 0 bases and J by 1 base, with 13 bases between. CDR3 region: CASSLAGLGRNTEAFF. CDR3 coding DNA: TGTGCCAGCAGCTTGGCGGGTCTGGGCAGGAACACTGAAGCTTTCTTT.

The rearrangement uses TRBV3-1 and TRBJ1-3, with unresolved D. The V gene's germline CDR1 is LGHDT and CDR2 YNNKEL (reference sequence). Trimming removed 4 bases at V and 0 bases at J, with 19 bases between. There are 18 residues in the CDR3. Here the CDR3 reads CASSPKPHYMSSGNTIYF. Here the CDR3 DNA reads TGTGCCAGCAGCCCCAAGCCCCATTACATGAGCTCTGGAAACACCATATATTTT.

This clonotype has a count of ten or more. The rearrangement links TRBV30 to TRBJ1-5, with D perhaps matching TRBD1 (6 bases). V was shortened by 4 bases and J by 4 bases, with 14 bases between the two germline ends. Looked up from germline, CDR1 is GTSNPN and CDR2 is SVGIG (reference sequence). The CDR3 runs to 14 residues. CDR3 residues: CAWNVGAGNQPQHF. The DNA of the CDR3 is TGTGCCTGGAATGTGGGGGCAGGTAATCAGCCCCAGCATTTT. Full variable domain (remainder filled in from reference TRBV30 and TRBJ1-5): SQTIHQWPATLVQPVGSPLSLECTVEGTSNPNLYWYRQAAGRGLQLLFYSVGIGQISSEVPQNLSASRPQDRQFILSSKKLLLSDSGFYLCAWNVGAGNQPQHFGDGTRLSIL.

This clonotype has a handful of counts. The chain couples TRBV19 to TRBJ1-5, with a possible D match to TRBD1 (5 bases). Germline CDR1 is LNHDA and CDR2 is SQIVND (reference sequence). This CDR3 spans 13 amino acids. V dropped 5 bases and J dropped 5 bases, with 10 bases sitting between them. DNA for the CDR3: TGTGCCAGTAGTGTTGGGGGTCATCAGCCCCAGCATTTT. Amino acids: CASSVGGHQPQHF.

The CDR3 is CASSLLGSVTGELFF. Here the CDR3 DNA reads TGTGCCAGTAGCCTCCTAGGTTCTGTCACCGGGGAGCTGTTTTTT. This rearrangement joins TRBV19 to TRBJ2-2; no clear D gene. Germline values: CDR1 LNHDA, CDR2 SQIVND (reference sequence). The CDR3 extends over 15 amino acids. Trimming removed 6 bases from V and 4 bases from J, with 15 bases in between. Full variable domain (rest looked up from reference TRBV19 and TRBJ2-2): DGGITQSPKYLFRKEGQNVTLSCEQNLNHDAMYWYRQDPGQGLRLIYYSQIVNDFQKGDIAEGYSVSREKKESFPLTVTSAQKNPTAFYLCASSLLGSVTGELFFGEGSRLTVL.

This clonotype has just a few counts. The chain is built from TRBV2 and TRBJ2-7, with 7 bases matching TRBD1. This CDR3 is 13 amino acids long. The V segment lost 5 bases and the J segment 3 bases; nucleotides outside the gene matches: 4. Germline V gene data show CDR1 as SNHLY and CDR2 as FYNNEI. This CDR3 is CASSYRGFYEQYF. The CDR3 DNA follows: TGTGCCAGCAGTTACAGGGGTTTCTACGAGCAGTACTTC.

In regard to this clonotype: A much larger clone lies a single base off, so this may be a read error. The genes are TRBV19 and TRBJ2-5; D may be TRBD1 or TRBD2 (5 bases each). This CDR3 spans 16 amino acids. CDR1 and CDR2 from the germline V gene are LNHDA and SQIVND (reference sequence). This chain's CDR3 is CASSPHRDADQGTQCF. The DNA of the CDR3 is TGTGCCAGTAGTCCGCACCGGGACGCCGACCAAGGCACCCAGTGCTTC.

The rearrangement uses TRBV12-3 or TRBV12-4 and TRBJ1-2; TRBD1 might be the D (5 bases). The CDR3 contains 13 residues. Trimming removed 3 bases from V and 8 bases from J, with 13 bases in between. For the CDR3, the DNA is TGTGCCAGCAGTTTTCCCAGGGAGGAGGGCTACACCTTC. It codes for CASSFPREEGYTF.

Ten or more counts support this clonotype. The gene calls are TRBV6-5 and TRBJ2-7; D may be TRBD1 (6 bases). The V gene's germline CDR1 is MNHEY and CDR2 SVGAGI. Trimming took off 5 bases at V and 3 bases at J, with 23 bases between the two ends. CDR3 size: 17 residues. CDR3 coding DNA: TGTGCCAGCAGTCGAGCCCCGATCGGGACAAGGATCTACGAGCAGTACTTC. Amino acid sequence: CASSRAPIGTRIYEQYF.

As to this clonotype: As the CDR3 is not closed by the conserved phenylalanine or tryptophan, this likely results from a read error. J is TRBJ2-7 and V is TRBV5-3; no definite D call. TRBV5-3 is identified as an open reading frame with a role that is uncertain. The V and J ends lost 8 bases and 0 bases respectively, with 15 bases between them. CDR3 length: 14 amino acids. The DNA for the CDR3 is TGTGCCAGCAGCCGCTCCGGTCTCTCCTACGAGCAGTACTCC. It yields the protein CASSRSGLSYEQYS.

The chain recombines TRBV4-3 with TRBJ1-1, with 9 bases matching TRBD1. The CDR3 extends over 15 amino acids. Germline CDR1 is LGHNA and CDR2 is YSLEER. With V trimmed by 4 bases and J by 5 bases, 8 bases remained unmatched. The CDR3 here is CASSLGQGLRTEAFF. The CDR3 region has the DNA TGCGCCAGCAGCCTGGGACAGGGTCTGCGAACTGAAGCTTTCTTT.

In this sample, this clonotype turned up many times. In nucleotides, the CDR3 is TGCGCCAGCAGCTTGGTAGGAGGGGGCGCTTCCCTGGAGACCCAGTACTTC. Translation: CASSLVGGGASLETQYF. This chain joins TRBV5-1 and TRBJ2-5; D possibly corresponds to TRBD1 (7 bases). V lost 0 bases and J 5 bases, leaving 20 bases between the germline ends. Germline loops: CDR1 SGHRS, CDR2 YFSETQ. This CDR3 comprises 17 residues.

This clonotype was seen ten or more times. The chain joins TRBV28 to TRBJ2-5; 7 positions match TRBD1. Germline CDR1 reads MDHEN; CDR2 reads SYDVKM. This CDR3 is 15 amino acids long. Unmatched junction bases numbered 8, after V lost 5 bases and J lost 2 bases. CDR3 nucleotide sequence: TGTGCCAGCAGTCAGCCGACAGGGCGACAAGAGACCCAGTACTTC. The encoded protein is CASSQPTGRQETQYF.

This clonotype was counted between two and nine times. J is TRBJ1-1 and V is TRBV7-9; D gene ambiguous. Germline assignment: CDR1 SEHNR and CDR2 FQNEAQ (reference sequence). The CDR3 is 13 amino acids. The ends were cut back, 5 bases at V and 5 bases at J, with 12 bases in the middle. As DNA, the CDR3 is TGTGCCAGCAGCCTGGACCCTATGACTGAAGCTTTCTTT. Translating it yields CASSLDPMTEAFF.

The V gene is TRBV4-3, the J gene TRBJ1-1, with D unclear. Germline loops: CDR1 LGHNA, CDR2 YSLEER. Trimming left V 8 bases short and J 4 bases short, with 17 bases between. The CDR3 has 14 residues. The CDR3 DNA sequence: TGCGCCAGCTCTTCTATGGCAGGAAGCACTGAAGCTTTCTTT. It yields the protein CASSSMAGSTEAFF.

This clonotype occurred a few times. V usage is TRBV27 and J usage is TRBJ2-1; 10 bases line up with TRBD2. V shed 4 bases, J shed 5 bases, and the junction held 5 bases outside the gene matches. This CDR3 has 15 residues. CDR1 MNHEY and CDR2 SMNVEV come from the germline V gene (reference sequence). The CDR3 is CASSSSGRINNEQFF. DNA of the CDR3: TGTGCCAGCAGTTCTAGCGGGAGAATAAACAATGAGCAGTTCTTC.